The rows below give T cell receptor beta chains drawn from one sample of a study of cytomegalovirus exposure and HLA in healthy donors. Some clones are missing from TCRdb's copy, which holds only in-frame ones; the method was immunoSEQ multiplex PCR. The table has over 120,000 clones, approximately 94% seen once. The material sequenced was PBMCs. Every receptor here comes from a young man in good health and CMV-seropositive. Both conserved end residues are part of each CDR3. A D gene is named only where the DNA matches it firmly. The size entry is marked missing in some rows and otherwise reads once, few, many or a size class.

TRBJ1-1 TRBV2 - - TGTGCCAGCAGTGAAGCGTGGGAGGGGGAAGCTTTCTTT CASSEAWEGEAFF
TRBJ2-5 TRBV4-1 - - TGCGCCAGCAGCCCTAGTCGGGGAATCGGAGAGACCCAGTACTTC CASSPSRGIGETQYF
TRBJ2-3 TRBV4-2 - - TGTGCCAGCAGCCAAGTGAGCGGCACAGATACGCAGTATTTT CASSQVSGTDTQYF
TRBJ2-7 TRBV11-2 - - TGTGCCAGCAGCCCGATTAGGGGCGGCTACGAGCAGTACTTC CASSPIRGGYEQYF
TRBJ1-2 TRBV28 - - TGTGCCAGCAGTTTACCGGGAAACTGGTATGGCTACACCTTC CASSLPGNWYGYTF
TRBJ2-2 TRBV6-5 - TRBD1 TGTGCCAGCAGTTTTTCGACAGGGCACACCGGGGAGCTGTTTTTT CASSFSTGHTGELFF
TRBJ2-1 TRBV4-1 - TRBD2 TGCGCCAGCAGCCAGTCTGCTGGACTAGCGCTCTACAATGAGCAGTTCTTC CASSQSAGLALYNEQFF
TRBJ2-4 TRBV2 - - TGTGCCAGCAGGACCGGGACAACGGGCATTCAGTACTTC CASRTGTTGIQYF
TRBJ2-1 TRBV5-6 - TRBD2 TGTGCCAGCAGCTACGGGACTAGCGGGAGTAATGAGCAGTTCTTC CASSYGTSGSNEQFF
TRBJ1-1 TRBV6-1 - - TGTGCCAGCAGTGAAATCCCCTTGAACACTGAAGCTTTCTTT CASSEIPLNTEAFF
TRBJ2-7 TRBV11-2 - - TGTGCCAGCAGCTTAGTTTCAGGGGCGTACTACGAGCAGTACTTC CASSLVSGAYYEQYF
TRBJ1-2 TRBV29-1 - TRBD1 TGCAGCGTCACAGGGGGGCATGGCTACACCTTC CSVTGGHGYTF
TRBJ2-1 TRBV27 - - TGTGCCAGCAGCCAAGGGGACCGGGACTTTTCCTACAATGAGCAGTTCTTC CASSQGDRDFSYNEQFF
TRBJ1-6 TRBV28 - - TGTGCCAGCAGTTTACGGACCCGGAGGTGGATTCGATCACCCCTCCACTTT CASSLRTRRWIRSPLHF
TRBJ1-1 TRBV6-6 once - TGTGCCAGCAGCCCACTGGTTGGGGGCAACACTGAAGCTTTCTTT CASSPLVGGNTEAFF
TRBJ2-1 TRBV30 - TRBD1 TGTGCCTGGAGTGGGGGACAGGCGGTCGATGAGCAGTTCTTC CAWSGGQAVDEQFF
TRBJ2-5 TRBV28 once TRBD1 TGTGCCAGCACCGCATATGGGACAGGGGAAGAGACCCAGTACTTC CASTAYGTGEETQYF
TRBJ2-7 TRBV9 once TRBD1 TGTGCCAGCAGCGACCGGGACAGGGCCGCCTACGAGCAGTACTTC CASSDRDRAAYEQYF
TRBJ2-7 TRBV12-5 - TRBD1 TGTGCTAGTGGTTTGGTAGGGACAGGGGATAGGGGCGAGCAGTACTTC CASGLVGTGDRGEQYF
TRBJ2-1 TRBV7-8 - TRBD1 TGTGCCAGCAGCTTAAGAACAGGGGATGTGGGGCAGTTCTTC CASSLRTGDVGQFF
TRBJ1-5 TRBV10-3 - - TGTGCCATCAGTGAGTCGGGAGGGAATCAGCCCCAGCATTTT CAISESGGNQPQHF
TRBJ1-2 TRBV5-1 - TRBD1 TGCGCCAGCAGCTTTAATACAGGGGAGGCTAACTATGGCTACACCTTC CASSFNTGEANYGYTF
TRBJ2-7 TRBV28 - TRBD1 TGTGCCAGCAGTGGGCCGGGACAGGGTGGCTACGAGCAGTACTTC CASSGPGQGGYEQYF
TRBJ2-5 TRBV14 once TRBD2 TGTGCCAGCAGCCAAGAGGGGGGGGAGACCCAGTACTTC CASSQEGGETQYF
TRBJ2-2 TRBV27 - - TGTGCCACCCGCCGCGCGGGCTCGAACACCGGGGAGCTGTTTTTT CATRRAGSNTGELFF
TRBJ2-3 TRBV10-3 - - TGTGCCATCAGGCGCGGGATCAGCACAGATACGCAGTATTTT CAIRRGISTDTQYF
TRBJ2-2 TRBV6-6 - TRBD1 TGTGCCAGTAACGTTAGGGGGCGGAGGACCGGGGAGCTGTTTTTT CASNVRGRRTGELFF
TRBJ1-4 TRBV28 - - TGTGCCAGCAGCTCTTATCTGGGGCCTACGGCAACTAATGAAAAACTGTTTTTT CASSSYLGPTATNEKLFF
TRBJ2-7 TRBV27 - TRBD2 TGTGCCAGCAGTTTAGCGGGAGGGCCTTTCGAGCAGTACTTC CASSLAGGPFEQYF
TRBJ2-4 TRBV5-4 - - TGTGCCAGCAGCATGGGGGGGGCGGGAGATCCTTGGAACATTCAGTACTTC CASSMGGAGDPWNIQYF
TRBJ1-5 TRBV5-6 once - TGTGCCAGCAGTCTCACGGCTTTCGGGAGCAATCAGCCCCAGCATTTT CASSLTAFGSNQPQHF
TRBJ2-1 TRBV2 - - TGTGCCAGCAGTGGGGACAGGCGCCTAGCGGGGAATGAGCAGTTCTTC CASSGDRRLAGNEQFF
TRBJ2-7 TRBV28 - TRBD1 TGTGCCAGCAAGGGACAGGCCAGCTCCTACGAGCAGTACTTC CASKGQASSYEQYF
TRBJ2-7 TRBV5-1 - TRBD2 TGCGCCAGCAGCTTAGGTGGGACTAGCTCCTACGAGCAGTACTTC CASSLGGTSSYEQYF
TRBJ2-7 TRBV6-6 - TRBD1 TGTGCCAGCAGCTTGGACAGGGTTTACGAGCAGTACTTC CASSLDRVYEQYF
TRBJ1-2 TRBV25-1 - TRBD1 TGTGCCAGCAGTGAAGGGGGGGGGCAGGGGGCTGGCTACACCTTC CASSEGGGQGAGYTF
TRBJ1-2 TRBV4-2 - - TGTGCCAGCAGCCAAGAAAGGGGACACTACTATGGCTACACCTTC CASSQERGHYYGYTF
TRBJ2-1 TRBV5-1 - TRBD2 TGCGCCAGCAGCAGGGTAGCGGGAATCGATGAGCAGTTCTTC CASSRVAGIDEQFF
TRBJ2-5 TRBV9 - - TGTGCCAGCAGCGTTCTCGGAGGTGGAGAGACCCAGTACTTC CASSVLGGGETQYF
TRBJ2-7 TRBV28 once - TGTGCCAGCAGTCCCCAGGGTATCTACGAGCAGTACTTC CASSPQGIYEQYF
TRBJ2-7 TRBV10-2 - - TGCGCCAGCAGTGACGGGGCAGGGGTCCCCGAGCAGTACTTC CASSDGAGVPEQYF
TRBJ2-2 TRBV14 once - TGTGCCAGCAGCCCCCATGCGGGGTCGAACACCGGGGAGCTGTTTTTT CASSPHAGSNTGELFF
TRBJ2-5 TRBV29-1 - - TGCAGCGTTGAGGCGGAATTGGAGACCCAGTACTTC CSVEAELETQYF